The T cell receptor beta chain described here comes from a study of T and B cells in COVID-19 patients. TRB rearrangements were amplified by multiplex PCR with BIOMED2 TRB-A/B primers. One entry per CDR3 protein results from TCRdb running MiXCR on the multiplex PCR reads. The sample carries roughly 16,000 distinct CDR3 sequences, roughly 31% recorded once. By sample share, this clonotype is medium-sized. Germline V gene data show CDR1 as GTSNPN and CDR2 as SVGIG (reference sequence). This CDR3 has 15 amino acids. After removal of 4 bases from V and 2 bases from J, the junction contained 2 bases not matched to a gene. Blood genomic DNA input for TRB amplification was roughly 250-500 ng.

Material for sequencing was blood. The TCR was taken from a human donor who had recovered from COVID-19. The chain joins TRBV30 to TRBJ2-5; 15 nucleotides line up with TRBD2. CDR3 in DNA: TGTGCCTGGACGGGACTAGCGGGGGGACAAGAGACCCAGTACTTC. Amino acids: CAWTGLAGGQETQYF. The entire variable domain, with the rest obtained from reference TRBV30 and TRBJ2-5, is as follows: SQTIHQWPATLVQPVGSPLSLECTVEGTSNPNLYWYRQAAGRGLQLLFYSVGIGQISSEVPQNLSASRPQDRQFILSSKKLLLSDSGFYLCAWTGLAGGQETQYFGPGTRLLVL.